This T cell receptor beta chain was sequenced for a study of T cell responses to AZD1222 COVID-19 vaccine. Only in-frame clones appear in the TCRdb table, and some are missing; sequencing was by immunoSEQ multiplex PCR. The sample records about 96,000 clones, 80% to 90% being singletons. The CDR3 has 12 amino acids. In germline, CDR1 is SNHLY, CDR2 FYNNEI. Deletions cut 4 bases from V and 8 bases from J, with 8 bases between. Study conclusions and caveats: The donor cohort was predominantly white British with a female majority, and clonal diversity may have been underestimated. There were repertoire samples only from the period after the peak T cell response. Among those given AZD1222, only six or seven were seropositive at baseline.

Notes on this clone: Its antigen is undetermined.

The J gene is TRBJ2-2, the V gene TRBV2; D is uncertain. The sequencing used peripheral blood, collected on day 0 of AZD1222 vaccination. The TCR comes from an adult in good health. CDR3 region: CASSAWGGELFF. The CDR3 DNA reads as TGTGCCAGCAGTGCGTGGGGTGGGGAGCTGTTTTTT.